This is a list of T cell receptor beta chains from one sample in a study of cytomegalovirus exposure and HLA in healthy donors. The repertoire was sequenced with immunoSEQ multiplex PCR; TCRdb's copy has only in-frame clones and lacks some. The table lists tens of thousands of clones, about 85% of them singletons, with 2.7% in the top ten. Sequencing input: PBMCs. These receptors were collected from a man in his forties or fifties in good health and CMV-seronegative. The CDR3 runs from the conserved cysteine through the conserved F or W. D genes are given only for firm matches. Size is omitted from some rows. Given values are once, few, many or a class for expanded clones.

NA	few	TRBV14	TRBJ1-1	TGTGCCAGCCTCGGACAGCCGAACACTGAAGCTTTCTTT	CASLGQPNTEAFF
NA	NA	TRBV9	TRBJ1-1	TGTGCCAGCACCCGGGAGGTTATGAACACTGAAGCTTTCTTT	CASTREVMNTEAFF
TRBD2	NA	TRBV6-5	TRBJ2-7	TGTGCCAGCAGTTACGCTAGCGGGAGTGCGACCTACGAGCAGTACTTC	CASSYASGSATYEQYF
NA	once	TRBV6-1	TRBJ1-5	TGTGCCAGCACCCTTGGAGGGTCCCCTCAGCCCCAGCATTTT	CASTLGGSPQPQHF
NA	NA	TRBV6-5	TRBJ1-3	TGTGCCAGCAGTTACTTAGAACCCGCCTCTGGAAACACCATATATTTT	CASSYLEPASGNTIYF
NA	NA	TRBV9	TRBJ1-2	TGTGCCAGCAGCGTACGGGGAGAGATCTATGGCTACACCTTC	CASSVRGEIYGYTF
NA	NA	TRBV20-1	TRBJ1-2	TGCAGTGCGGGAGACTATGGCTACACCTTC	CSAGDYGYTF
TRBD1	NA	TRBV19	TRBJ2-1	TGTGCCAGTAGTTTGGACAGGGAAAGCTCCTACAATGAGCAGTTCTTC	CASSLDRESSYNEQFF
TRBD2	NA	TRBV5-1	TRBJ2-1	TGCGCCAGCAGCTTGGGTAGCGGGAGGGCCGATGAGCAGTTCTTC	CASSLGSGRADEQFF
TRBD1	NA	TRBV2	TRBJ2-1	TGTGCCAGCAGTGGGGACAGGGAATTAAGGTGGAATGAGCAGTTCTTC	CASSGDRELRWNEQFF
NA	NA	TRBV27	TRBJ2-7	TGTGCCAGCTCCCTGGGCAGGGCGAGCTCCTACGAGCAGTACTTC	CASSLGRASSYEQYF
NA	NA	TRBV5-1	TRBJ1-2	TGCGCCAGCAGCTTGGGGGGGGGTCACTATGGCTACACCTTC	CASSLGGGHYGYTF
NA	NA	TRBV7-9	TRBJ1-2	TGTGCCAGCAGCTTAGACGCAGGGCCATATGGCTACACCTTC	CASSLDAGPYGYTF
TRBD1	NA	TRBV5-1	TRBJ1-1	TGCGCCAGCAGCTTGGGCCAGGGGGCCGCCATGAACACTGAAGCTTTCTTT	CASSLGQGAAMNTEAFF
NA	NA	TRBV5-4	TRBJ2-5	TGTGCCAGCAGCGCTGACTGGAGGTGGGCGCCCCTGTACTTC	CASSADWRWAPLYF
NA	NA	TRBV7-9	TRBJ2-4	TGTGCCAGCAGCTTAGGGGGGGTAGATCACATTCAGTACTTC	CASSLGGVDHIQYF
TRBD1	NA	TRBV4-1	TRBJ1-4	TGCGCCAGCAGCCAGGACAGGACTGCAACTAATGAAAAACTGTTTTTT	CASSQDRTATNEKLFF
NA	NA	TRBV5-1	TRBJ2-2	TGCGCCAGCAGCTCAATCGCTCGGAGGAACACCGGGGAGCTGTTTTTT	CASSSIARRNTGELFF
TRBD2	NA	TRBV11-1	TRBJ2-7	TGTGCCAGCAGCTTAGTGGCTAGCGGAAACTACGAGCAGTACTTC	CASSLVASGNYEQYF
TRBD1	few	TRBV6-5	TRBJ1-2	TGTGCCAGCAGGGGACAGGGGCGGCTCGGCTATGGCTACACCTTC	CASRGQGRLGYGYTF
NA	few	TRBV4-1	TRBJ2-7	TGCGCCAGCAGCCAAGAGGTAACGTGGGGCGGCTACGAGCAGTACTTC	CASSQEVTWGGYEQYF
TRBD1	NA	TRBV5-1	TRBJ1-5	TGCGCCAGCAGCCTGGGGACAGCTAACAATCAGCCCCAGCATTTT	CASSLGTANNQPQHF
NA	NA	TRBV7-2	TRBJ2-5	TGTGCCAGCAGCTTAGGACTTGGGGAGACCCAGTACTTC	CASSLGLGETQYF
NA	NA	TRBV19	TRBJ1-1	TGTGCCAGTAGTATTACAGGCATTCTAGGGACTGAAGCTTTCTTT	CASSITGILGTEAFF
NA	NA	TRBV12-5	TRBJ1-5	TGTGCTAGTGGTTTGGGAACACTAAGCAATCAGCCCCAGCATTTT	CASGLGTLSNQPQHF
TRBD2	NA	TRBV18	TRBJ2-3	TGTGCCAGCTCACTACTAGCGGGGGGGCAAGATACGCAGTATTTT	CASSLLAGGQDTQYF
TRBD2	few	TRBV10-3	TRBJ2-7	TGTGCCATCAGTGACCCAACTAGCGCTTTAACCTACGAGCAGTACTTC	CAISDPTSALTYEQYF
NA	once	TRBV12-5	TRBJ2-1	TGTGCTAGTGGTTTCCAGGGCGGGACTCCCCAGGGCTCCTACAATGAGCAGTTCTTC	CASGFQGGTPQGSYNEQFF
NA	NA	TRBV7-9	TRBJ2-5	TGTGCCAGCAGCCCCGGGACCGCGGGGGAGACCCAGTACTTC	CASSPGTAGETQYF